This T cell receptor beta chain was observed in a study of blood T cell repertoires in COVID-19. Each participant's cohort was designated according to participant-reported clinical history. V shed 3 bases and J 4 bases; nucleotides not matched to a gene: 30. CDR1 and CDR2 from the germline V gene are MDHEN and SYDVKM. The CDR3 runs to 23 residues. The data were produced by immunoSEQ multiplex PCR, yet TCRdb's version contains in-frame clones alone and is incomplete. In the table there are around 370,000 clones, 70% to 90% of which are singletons. Material: PBMCs or T cells enriched from blood (not recorded which). The rearrangement uses TRBV28 and TRBJ2-1; TRBD2 matches 7 bases. The source is a woman aged 18-35 years who had recovered from COVID-19. CDR3 amino acids: CASSLFTPPTYSGENFGYNEQFF. The CDR3 DNA follows: TGTGCCAGCAGTTTGTTCACCCCCCCGACTTACAGCGGGGAAAACTTTGGGTACAATGAGCAGTTCTTC.